The clone carrying this T cell receptor beta chain has only a few counts. Its antigen remains unidentified. The sample originates from a study of beta chain features in type 1 diabetes. Notes on the study in general: Patients with Type 1 diabetes showed moderately but significantly shorter TCRB CDR3s in all four CD4+ subsets. VDJ junctions in type 1 diabetes patients carried more deletions and fewer insertions.

With 2 bases clipped from V and 5 bases from J, the junction kept 6 bases outside the gene matches. The V gene's germline CDR1 is ENHRY and CDR2 SYGVKD. The CDR3 is 15 residues long. Expressed TCRB transcripts were sequenced because the isolated RNA had all been reverse transcribed beforehand. The table came from immunoSEQ multiplex PCR; TCRdb's copy has only in-frame clones and leaves some out. The repertoire holds a few hundred thousand clones, with 10% to 15% as singletons. The TCR originated in a woman under 30 with type 1 diabetes. The V gene is TRBV10-3, the J gene TRBJ2-1; 7 bases are a match to TRBD2. The sample taken for sequencing was naive CD4+ T cells from blood. The CDR3 loop reads CAISEEGLPHNEQFF. In nucleotides, the CDR3 is TGTGCCATCAGTGAGGAGGGACTACCACACAATGAGCAGTTCTTC.